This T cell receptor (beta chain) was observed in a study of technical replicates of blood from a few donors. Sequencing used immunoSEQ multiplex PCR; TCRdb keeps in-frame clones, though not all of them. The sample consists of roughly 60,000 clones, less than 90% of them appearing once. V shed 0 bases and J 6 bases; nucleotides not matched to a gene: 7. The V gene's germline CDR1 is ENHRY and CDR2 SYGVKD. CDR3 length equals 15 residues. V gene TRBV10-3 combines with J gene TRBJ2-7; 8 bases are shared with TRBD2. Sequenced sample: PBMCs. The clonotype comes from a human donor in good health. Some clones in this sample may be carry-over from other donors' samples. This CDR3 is CAISESRGGLPEQYF. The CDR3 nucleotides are TGTGCCATCAGTGAGTCACGGGGGGGCCTTCCCGAGCAGTACTTC.